This is a list of T cell receptor beta chains from one sample in a study of glioma-infiltrating T cells. MiXCR, run by TCRdb on the multiplex PCR reads, gives a single entry per CDR3 protein. In the table there are about 210,000 distinct CDR3 sequences, 30% to 40% of which are singletons. Material for sequencing was glioma tissue, nonneoplastic brain tissue, or PBMCs (not recorded which). The receptors derive from a human donor with low-grade glioma or glioblastoma, undergoing nonglioma brain surgery, or in good health (not recorded which). Both conserved end residues are part of each CDR3. The D gene is left open where the match is weak. Clone sizes are given selectively: once, few, many, or a class where the clone is expanded.

TGTGCCAGCAGCTTACAGGGGGGCCGGGAGACCCAGTACTTC CASSLQGGRETQYF TRBV7-2 NA many TRBJ2-5
TGTGCCAGCAGTTACACTTACGAGCAGTACTTC CASSYTYEQYF TRBV6-2/TRBV6-3 NA many TRBJ2-7
TGTGCCAGCAGTTCGACAGGGCTCACTGAAGCTTTCTTT CASSSTGLTEAFF TRBV12-3/TRBV12-4 TRBD1 NA TRBJ1-1
TGTGCCTGGAGTCAGGGCACCTTAGCCTACGAGCAGTACTTC CAWSQGTLAYEQYF TRBV30 NA NA TRBJ2-7
TGCGCCAGCAGCTTGGGGGACATCTACAATGAGCAGTTCTTC CASSLGDIYNEQFF TRBV5-1 NA few TRBJ2-1
TGCGCCAGCAGCCCCGACCGGCTAGCGGGAACGGAGACCCAGTACTTC CASSPDRLAGTETQYF TRBV4-3 TRBD2 many TRBJ2-5
TGTGCCAGCAGTCTGGACAGTGGGGACAATCAGCCCCAGCATTTT CASSLDSGDNQPQHF TRBV2 NA many TRBJ1-5
TGTGCCAGCAGCTCCGGCCGGGAAGCGGAGTCCTACGAGCAGTACTTC CASSSGREAESYEQYF TRBV5-6 NA NA TRBJ2-7
TGTGCCAGCACCGAGAACAGGGTTTCAGGCTACACCTTC CASTENRVSGYTF TRBV7-2 NA many TRBJ1-2
TGTGCCAGCAGTCCATCCGGGCCTCGATACCAAGAGACCCAGTACTTC CASSPSGPRYQETQYF TRBV27 NA many TRBJ2-5
TGTGCCAGCAGAAATCAAATCGGGGGAGGCACTGAAGCTTTCTTT CASRNQIGGGTEAFF TRBV12-3/TRBV12-4 NA many TRBJ1-1
TGCAGCGTTGGCACAGGGGGCTACAATGAGCAGTTCTTC CSVGTGGYNEQFF TRBV29-1 TRBD1 many TRBJ2-1
TGTGCCAGCAGTTACTCCGTCCGCGGGACTAGCGGGGCCTACAATGAGCAGTTCTTC CASSYSVRGTSGAYNEQFF TRBV6-6 TRBD2 many TRBJ2-1